The T cell receptor (beta chain) under discussion was sequenced for a study of Ad26.COV2.S vaccination and SARS-CoV-2 variants. Regarding this clone: Its cognate antigen is unknown.

Study-level points and caveats: Breadth and depth estimates from TCRs may understate total T cell responses.

This table comes from immunoSEQ multiplex PCR, and its TCRdb copy is limited to in-frame clones, with some not included. The table shows 100,000 or so clones, with about 78% occurring only once. The sample here was peripheral blood, taken after recovery from COVID-19. The sequence came from a human donor who had recovered from COVID-19.

The CDR3: CASSQVQGATSEQYF. The CDR3 DNA reads TGCGCCAGCAGCCAAGTACAGGGGGCCACCAGTGAACAGTACTTC. The V gene is TRBV4-1, the J gene TRBJ2-7; 9 bases are a match to TRBD1. J was trimmed by 10 bases and V by 1 base; bases with no gene match: 11. The CDR3 contains 15 residues. CDR1 is MGHRA and CDR2 is YSYEKL in the germline V gene.